A single sample is the source of the 8 T cell receptor beta chains below, sequenced in a study of blood T cell repertoires in COVID-19. TCRdb's table, derived via immunoSEQ multiplex PCR, lists solely in-frame clones and lacks some. The table lists about 150,000 clones, about 85% of them singletons. Sequenced input: PBMCs or T cells enriched from blood (not recorded which). Receptors were obtained from a woman aged 40 to 50 who had been exposed to COVID-19.

The rearrangement links TRBV6-1 to TRBJ1-2; D is ambiguous. Trimming left V 1 base short and J 3 bases short, with 12 bases between. Germline CDR1 MNHNS, CDR2 SASEGT. The CDR3 has 15 residues. The CDR3 sequence: CASSEGAGTHYGYTF. CDR3 nucleotides: TGTGCCAGCAGTGAAGGGGCAGGCACTCACTATGGCTACACCTTC.

The chain links TRBV4-3 to TRBJ1-4, with 8 bases lining up with TRBD1. V gave up 1 base and J gave up 4 bases; unmatched junction bases: 5. The CDR3 contains 16 residues. Germline lookup yields CDR1 LGHNA and CDR2 YSLEER. CDR3 sequence reads: CASSQGGQGGNEKLFF. The CDR3 bases are TGCGCCAGCAGCCAAGGTGGACAGGGAGGTAATGAAAAACTGTTTTTT.

The chain combines TRBV7-9 with TRBJ2-7, with D possibly being TRBD1 (5 bases). The CDR3 contains 13 residues. From germline, CDR1 is SEHNR and CDR2 FQNEAQ (reference sequence). Trimming took off 4 bases at V and 7 bases at J, with 14 bases between the two ends. Here the CDR3 reads CASSWSGQGEQYF. In nucleotides, the CDR3 is TGTGCCAGCAGCTGGTCAGGCCAGGGTGAGCAGTACTTC.

CDR3 nucleotide sequence: TGTGCCAGCAGTGAAGAGCCGGGAAACACCATATATTTT. Translation gives CASSEEPGNTIYF. V usage is TRBV6-1 and J usage is TRBJ1-3, with unresolved D. The CDR3 runs to 13 residues. V dropped 1 base and J dropped 4 bases, with 5 bases sitting between them. Germline V gene sequence: CDR1 MNHNS, CDR2 SASEGT.

This rearrangement joins TRBV5-1 to TRBJ1-1, with D possibly TRBD1 on 5 matching bases. Trimming left V 0 bases short and J 4 bases short, with 10 bases between. The CDR3 runs 14 residues. Germline V lookup: CDR1 SGHRS, CDR2 YFSETQ. The CDR3 DNA follows: TGCGCCAGCAGCTTGGGCCGGGGGGGCACTGAAGCTTTCTTT. This encodes CASSLGRGGTEAFF.

As for this clone: This sample includes further DNA sequences coding for the same CDR3. V usage is TRBV19 and J usage is TRBJ2-3; TRBD1 agrees at 7 bases. V was pared by 6 bases and J by 0 bases, with 3 bases of the junction left unmatched. CDR1 and CDR2 from the germline V gene are LNHDA and SQIVND (reference sequence). The CDR3 runs 14 residues. CDR3 protein: CASRKQGSTDTQYF. The DNA for the CDR3 is TGTGCCAGTAGAAAACAGGGGAGCACAGATACGCAGTATTTT.

The rearrangement uses TRBV4-2 and TRBJ2-5; 14 bases map to TRBD2. J gave up 2 bases and V 4 bases, and 3 bases lay outside the gene matches. This CDR3 has 16 residues. The germline CDR1 and CDR2 sequences are LGHNA and YNFKEQ. CDR3 sequence: CASSPGLAGGQETQYF. DNA of the CDR3: TGTGCCAGCAGCCCCGGACTAGCGGGGGGTCAAGAGACCCAGTACTTC.

The chain links TRBV4-1 to TRBJ1-4; 8 positions match TRBD1. The CDR3 has 15 residues. V lost 3 bases, J lost 7 bases, and 7 bases stayed unmatched. The germline V gene encodes CDR1 MGHRA and CDR2 YSYEKL. DNA for the CDR3: TGCGCCAGCAGCCACCCCGGACAGGGTCGTGAAAAACTGTTTTTT. It specifies CASSHPGQGREKLFF.